A selection of T cell receptor beta chains follows, all from one sample in a study of blood T cells in healthy people across ages. From the 5' RACE reads, TCRdb called clonotypes with MiXCR, one entry per CDR3 protein. The sample shows some 1,800,000 distinct CDR3 sequences, 39% of them seen only once. What was sequenced was blood. The receptors here all came from a human donor in good health. Each CDR3 is given with its conserved first and last residue.

TRBV28	TRBJ2-5	CASSLTPASEETQYF
TRBV20-1	TRBJ2-1	CSARFPTSGRGEQFF
TRBV7-9	TRBJ1-1	CASSNRGIEAFF
TRBV25-1	TRBJ2-3	CASTKGLYSTDTQYF
TRBV20-1	TRBJ2-1	CSANGGFYNEQFF
TRBV24-1	NA	CATSGTSEGETQYF
TRBV5-1	TRBJ2-1	CASSLGRDGNNEQFF
TRBV11-2	TRBJ2-7	CASSSQIGNEQYF
TRBV6-1	NA	CASALGTGAPYEQYF
TRBV24-1	TRBJ1-2	CATSGLDWYGYTF
TRBV6-1	TRBJ1-5	CASSEARYLAQHF
TRBV7-2	TRBJ1-5	CASSVGRAYSNQPQHF
TRBV5-1	TRBJ1-2	CASSALTGDAGYTF
TRBV27	TRBJ1-1	CASRSGQGAAEAFF
TRBV6-5	TRBJ2-1	CASSTGGGEQFF
TRBV12-3/TRBV12-4	TRBJ1-2	CASSLGQGLGYGYTF
TRBV11-3	TRBJ1-2	CASSLTSGDTYGYTF
TRBV12-3/TRBV12-4	TRBJ2-1	CASRARPSDEQFF
TRBV12-3/TRBV12-4	TRBJ1-2	CASRRTGGNYGYTF
TRBV4-1	TRBJ2-7	CASSQDTGTGGLYEQYF
TRBV27	TRBJ2-7	CASSLIGGGSYEQYF